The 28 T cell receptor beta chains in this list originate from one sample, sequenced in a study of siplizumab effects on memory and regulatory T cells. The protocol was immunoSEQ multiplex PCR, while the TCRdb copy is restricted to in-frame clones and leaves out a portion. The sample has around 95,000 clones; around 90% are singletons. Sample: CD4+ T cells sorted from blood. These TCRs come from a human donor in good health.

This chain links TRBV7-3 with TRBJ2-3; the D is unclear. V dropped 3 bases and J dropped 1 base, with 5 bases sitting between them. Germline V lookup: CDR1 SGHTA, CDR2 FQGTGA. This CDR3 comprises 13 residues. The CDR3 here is CASSLDGTDTQYF. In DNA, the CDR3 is TGTGCCAGCAGCTTGGACGGCACAGATACGCAGTATTTT.

Written as DNA, the CDR3 is TGTGCCACCAGCAGGGCTCGGGACAGGCTTTACAATGAGCAGTTCTTC. This gives the protein CATSRARDRLYNEQFF. The chain couples TRBV15 to TRBJ2-1; 8 nucleotides align to TRBD1. With 3 bases clipped from V and 4 bases from J, the junction kept 8 bases outside the gene matches. The germline V gene has CDR1 LNHNV and CDR2 YYDKDF (reference sequence). The CDR3 covers 16 residues.

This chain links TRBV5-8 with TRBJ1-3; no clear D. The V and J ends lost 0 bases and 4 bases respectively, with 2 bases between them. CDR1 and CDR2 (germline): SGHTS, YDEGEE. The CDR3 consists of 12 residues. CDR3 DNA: TGTGCCAGCAGCTTGGCAGGAAACACCATATATTTT. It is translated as CASSLAGNTIYF.

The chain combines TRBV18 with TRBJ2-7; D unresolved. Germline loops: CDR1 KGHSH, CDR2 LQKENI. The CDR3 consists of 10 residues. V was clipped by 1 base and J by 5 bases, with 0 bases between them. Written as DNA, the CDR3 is TGTGCCAGCTCACCACACGAGCAGTACTTC. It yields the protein CASSPHEQYF.

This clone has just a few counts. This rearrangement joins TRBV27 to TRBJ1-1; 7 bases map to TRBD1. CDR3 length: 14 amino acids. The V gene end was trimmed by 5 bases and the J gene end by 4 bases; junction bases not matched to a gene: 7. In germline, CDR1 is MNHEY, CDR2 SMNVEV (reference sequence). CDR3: CASSTQGGGTEAFF. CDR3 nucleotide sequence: TGTGCCAGCAGTACCCAGGGGGGGGGCACTGAAGCTTTCTTT.

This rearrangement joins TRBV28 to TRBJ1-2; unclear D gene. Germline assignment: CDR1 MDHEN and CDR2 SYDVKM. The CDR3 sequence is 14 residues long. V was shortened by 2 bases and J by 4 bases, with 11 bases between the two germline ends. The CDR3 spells CASSLKLGSYGYTF. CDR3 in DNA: TGTGCCAGCAGTTTAAAACTGGGATCCTATGGCTACACCTTC.

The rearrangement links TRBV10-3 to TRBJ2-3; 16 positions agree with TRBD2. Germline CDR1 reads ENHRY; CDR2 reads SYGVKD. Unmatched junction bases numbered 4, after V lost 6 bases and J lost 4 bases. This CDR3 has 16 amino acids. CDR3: CAIRPGLAGGADTQYF. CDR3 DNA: TGTGCCATCAGACCGGGACTAGCGGGAGGGGCAGATACGCAGTATTTT.

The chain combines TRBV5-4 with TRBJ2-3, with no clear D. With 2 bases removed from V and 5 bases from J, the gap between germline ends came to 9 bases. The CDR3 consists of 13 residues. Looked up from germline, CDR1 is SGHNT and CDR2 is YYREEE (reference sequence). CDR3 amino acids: CASSFDTVDTQYF. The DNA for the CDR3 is TGTGCCAGCAGCTTTGATACAGTAGATACGCAGTATTTT.

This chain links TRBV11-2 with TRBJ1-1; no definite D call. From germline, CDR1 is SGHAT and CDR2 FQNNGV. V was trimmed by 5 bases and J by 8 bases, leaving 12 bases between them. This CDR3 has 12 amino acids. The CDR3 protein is CASSHNFLEAFF. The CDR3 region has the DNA TGTGCCAGCAGCCACAATTTTTTGGAAGCTTTCTTT.

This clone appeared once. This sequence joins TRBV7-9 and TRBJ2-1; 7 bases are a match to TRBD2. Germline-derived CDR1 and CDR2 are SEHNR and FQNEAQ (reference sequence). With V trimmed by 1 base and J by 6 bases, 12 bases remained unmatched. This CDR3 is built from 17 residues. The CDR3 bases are TGTGCCAGCAGCTTAGGGGTGGGAGCGGGGACTTTCAATGAGCAGTTCTTC. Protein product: CASSLGVGAGTFNEQFF. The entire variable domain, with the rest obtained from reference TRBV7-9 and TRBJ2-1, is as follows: DTGVSQNPRHKITKRGQNVTFRCDPISEHNRLYWYRQTLGQGPEFLTYFQNEAQLEKSRLLSDRFSAERPKGSFSTLEIQRTEQGDSAMYLCASSLGVGAGTFNEQFFGPGTRLTVL.

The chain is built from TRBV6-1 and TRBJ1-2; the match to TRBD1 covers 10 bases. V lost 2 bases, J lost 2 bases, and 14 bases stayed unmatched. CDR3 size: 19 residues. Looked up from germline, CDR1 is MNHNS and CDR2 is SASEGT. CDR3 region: CASSEQAQGQGRSNYGYTF. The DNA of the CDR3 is TGTGCCAGCAGTGAACAAGCACAGGGACAGGGGCGATCGAACTATGGCTACACCTTC.

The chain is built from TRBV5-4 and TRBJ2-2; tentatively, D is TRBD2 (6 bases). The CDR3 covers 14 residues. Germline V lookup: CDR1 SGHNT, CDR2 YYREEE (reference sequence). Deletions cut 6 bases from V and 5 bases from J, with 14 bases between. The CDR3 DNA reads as TGTGCCAGCACTTTGGGGGGTCGAACCGGGGAGCTGTTTTTT. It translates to CASTLGGRTGELFF. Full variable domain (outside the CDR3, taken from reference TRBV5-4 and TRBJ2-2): ETGVTQSPTHLIKTRGQQVTLRCSSQSGHNTVSWYQQALGQGPQFIFQYYREEENGRGNFPPRFSGLQFPNYSSELNVNALELDDSALYLCASTLGGRTGELFFGEGSRLTVL.

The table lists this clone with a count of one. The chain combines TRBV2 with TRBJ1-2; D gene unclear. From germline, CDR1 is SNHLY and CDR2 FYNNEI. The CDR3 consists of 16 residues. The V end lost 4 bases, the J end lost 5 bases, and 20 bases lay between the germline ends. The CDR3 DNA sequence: TGTGCCAGCAGTGTTCTAGGCAGCGGCGGAAGGTATGGCTACACCTTC. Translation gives CASSVLGSGGRYGYTF.

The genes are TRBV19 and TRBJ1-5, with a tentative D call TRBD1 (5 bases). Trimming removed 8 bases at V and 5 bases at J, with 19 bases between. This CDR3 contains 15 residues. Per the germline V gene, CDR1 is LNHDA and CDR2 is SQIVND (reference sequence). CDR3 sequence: CASGPGPQGYQPQHF. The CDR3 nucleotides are TGTGCCAGTGGGCCGGGGCCCCAGGGCTATCAGCCCCAGCATTTT.

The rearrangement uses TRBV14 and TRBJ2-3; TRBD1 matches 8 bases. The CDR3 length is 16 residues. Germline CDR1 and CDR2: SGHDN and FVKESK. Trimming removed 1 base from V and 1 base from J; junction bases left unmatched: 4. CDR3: CASSQGQGLGTDTQYF. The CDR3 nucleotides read TGTGCCAGCAGCCAAGGACAGGGGTTGGGCACAGATACGCAGTATTTT.

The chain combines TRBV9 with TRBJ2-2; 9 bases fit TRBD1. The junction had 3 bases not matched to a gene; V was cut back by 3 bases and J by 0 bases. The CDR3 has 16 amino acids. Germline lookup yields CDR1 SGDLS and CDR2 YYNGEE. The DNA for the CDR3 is TGTGCCAGCAGCGCCGGACAGGGGACGAACACCGGGGAGCTGTTTTTT. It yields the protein CASSAGQGTNTGELFF.

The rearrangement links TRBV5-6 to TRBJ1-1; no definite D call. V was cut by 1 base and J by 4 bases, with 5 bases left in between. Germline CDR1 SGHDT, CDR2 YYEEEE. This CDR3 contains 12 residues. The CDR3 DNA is TGTGCCAGCAGCTTGAGCGGCACTGAAGCTTTCTTT. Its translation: CASSLSGTEAFF.

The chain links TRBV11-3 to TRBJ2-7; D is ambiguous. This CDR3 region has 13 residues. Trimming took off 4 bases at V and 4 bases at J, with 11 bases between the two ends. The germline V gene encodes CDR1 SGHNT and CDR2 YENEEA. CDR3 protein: CASSSRDTYEQYF. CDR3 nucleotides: TGTGCCAGCAGCTCCCGAGACACTTACGAGCAGTACTTC. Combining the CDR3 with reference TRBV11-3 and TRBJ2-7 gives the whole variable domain EAGVVQSPRYKIIEKKQPVAFWCNPISGHNTLYWYLQNLGQGPELLIRYENEEAVDDSQLPKDRFSAERLKGVDSTLKIQPAELGDSAVYLCASSSRDTYEQYFGPGTRLTVT.

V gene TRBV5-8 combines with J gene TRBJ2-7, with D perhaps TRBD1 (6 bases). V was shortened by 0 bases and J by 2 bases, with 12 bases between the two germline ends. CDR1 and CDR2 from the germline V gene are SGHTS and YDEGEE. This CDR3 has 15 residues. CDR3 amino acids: CASSLVQGRPYEQYF. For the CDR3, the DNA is TGTGCCAGCAGCTTGGTTCAGGGGCGACCCTACGAGCAGTACTTC.

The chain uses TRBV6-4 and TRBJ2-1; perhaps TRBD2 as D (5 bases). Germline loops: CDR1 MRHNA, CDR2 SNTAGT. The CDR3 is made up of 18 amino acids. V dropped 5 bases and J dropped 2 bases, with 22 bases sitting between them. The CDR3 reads CASSPLGGGSNTYNEQFF. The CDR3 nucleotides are TGTGCCAGCAGTCCCCTTGGCGGCGGGTCCAATACCTACAATGAGCAGTTCTTC.

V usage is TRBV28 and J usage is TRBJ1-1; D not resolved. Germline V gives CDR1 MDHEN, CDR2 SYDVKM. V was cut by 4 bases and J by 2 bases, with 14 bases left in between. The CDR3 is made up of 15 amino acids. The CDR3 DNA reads TGTGCCAGCAGTTCCCCAGGAACCCTAAACACTGAAGCTTTCTTT. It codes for CASSSPGTLNTEAFF. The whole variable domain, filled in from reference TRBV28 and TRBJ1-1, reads DVKVTQSSRYLVKRTGEKVFLECVQDMDHENMFWYRQDPGLGLRLIYFSYDVKMKEKGDIPEGYSVSREKKERFSLILESASTNQTSMYLCASSSPGTLNTEAFFGQGTRLTVV.

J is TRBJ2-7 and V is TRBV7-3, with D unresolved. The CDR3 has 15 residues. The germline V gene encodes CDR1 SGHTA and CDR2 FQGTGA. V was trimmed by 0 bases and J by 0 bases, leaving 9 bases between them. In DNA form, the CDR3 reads TGTGCCAGCAGCTTAACGGTCGGAAGCTCCTACGAGCAGTACTTC. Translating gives CASSLTVGSSYEQYF.

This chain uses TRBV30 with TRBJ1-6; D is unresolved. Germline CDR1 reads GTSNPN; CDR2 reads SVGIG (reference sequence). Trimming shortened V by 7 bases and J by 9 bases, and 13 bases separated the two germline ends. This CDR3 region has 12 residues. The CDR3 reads CASGGGGSPLHF. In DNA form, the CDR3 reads TGTGCCTCGGGTGGAGGAGGTTCACCCCTCCACTTT.

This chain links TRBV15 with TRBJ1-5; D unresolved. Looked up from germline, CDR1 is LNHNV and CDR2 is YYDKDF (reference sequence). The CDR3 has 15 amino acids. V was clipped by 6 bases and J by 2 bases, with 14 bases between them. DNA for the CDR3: TGTGCCACCAGTTCCAAAGCTGCGGGCAATCAGCCCCAGCATTTT. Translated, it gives CATSSKAAGNQPQHF.

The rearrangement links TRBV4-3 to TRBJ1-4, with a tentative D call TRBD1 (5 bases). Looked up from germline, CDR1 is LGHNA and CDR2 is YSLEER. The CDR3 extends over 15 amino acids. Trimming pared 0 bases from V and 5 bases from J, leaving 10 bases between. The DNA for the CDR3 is TGCGCCAGCAGCCAAGAAGGACGGGGGAATGAAAAACTGTTTTTT. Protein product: CASSQEGRGNEKLFF.

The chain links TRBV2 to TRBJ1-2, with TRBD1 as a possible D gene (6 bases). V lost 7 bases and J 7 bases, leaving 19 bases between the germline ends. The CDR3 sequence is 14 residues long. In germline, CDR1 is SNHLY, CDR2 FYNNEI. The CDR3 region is CASTENGGGLGYTF. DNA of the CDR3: TGTGCCAGCACCGAGAACGGGGGGGGCCTTGGCTACACCTTC.

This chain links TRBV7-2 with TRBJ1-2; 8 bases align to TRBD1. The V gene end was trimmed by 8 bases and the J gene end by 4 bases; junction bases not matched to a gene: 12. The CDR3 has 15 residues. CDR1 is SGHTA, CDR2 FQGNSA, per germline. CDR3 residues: CASRQRNRGFYGYTF. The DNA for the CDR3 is TGTGCCAGCCGCCAACGGAACAGGGGGTTCTATGGCTACACCTTC. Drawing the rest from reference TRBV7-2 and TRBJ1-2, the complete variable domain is GAGVSQSPSNKVTEKGKDVELRCDPISGHTALYWYRQSLGQGLEFLIYFQGNSAPDKSGLPSDRFSAERTGGSVSTLTIQRTQQEDSAVYLCASRQRNRGFYGYTFGSGTRLTVV.

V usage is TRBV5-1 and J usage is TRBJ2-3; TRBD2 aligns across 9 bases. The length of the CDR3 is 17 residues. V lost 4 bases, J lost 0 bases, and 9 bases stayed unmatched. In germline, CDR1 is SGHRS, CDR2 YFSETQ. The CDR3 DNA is TGCGCCAGCAGCGTTACTAGCGGGCCCACTAGCACAGATACGCAGTATTTT. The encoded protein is CASSVTSGPTSTDTQYF.